The 15 T cell receptor beta chains given below trace back to one sample, sequenced in a study of OX40 agonist ivuxolimab in advanced cancers. The protocol was immunoSEQ multiplex PCR, while the TCRdb copy is restricted to in-frame clones and leaves out a portion. This sample has 60,000 to 75,000 clones, with over 80% found just once. Specimen: CD4+ or CD8+ T cells sorted from blood, collected in a trial of the OX40 agonist ivuxolimab. The receptors were gathered from an adult with an advanced solid tumor such as melanoma, head and neck, liver or kidney cancer.

The rearrangement links TRBV10-3 to TRBJ2-2, with 9 bases lining up with TRBD1. CDR3 size: 17 residues. Trimming took 3 bases from V and 1 from J; bases not matched to a gene: 6. Germline-derived CDR1 and CDR2 are ENHRY and SYGVKD. The CDR3 region has the DNA TGTGCCATCAGTGACCTAGGGACAGGGAAGAACACCGGGGAGCTGTTTTTT. This encodes CAISDLGTGKNTGELFF.

The chain employs TRBV7-9 and TRBJ1-2, with 10 bases lining up with TRBD1. Per germline, CDR1 SEHNR and CDR2 FQNEAQ (reference sequence). CDR3 length: 17 residues. Trimming removed 4 bases from V and 4 bases from J; junction bases left unmatched: 12. CDR3 nucleotide sequence: TGTGCCAGCAGCTCGGACAGGGGGAGGTACCCCGTCTATGGCTACACCTTC. Translating it yields CASSSDRGRYPVYGYTF.

This clone came up a few times. The rearrangement links TRBV4-2 to TRBJ1-1, with no clear D. V was clipped by 4 bases and J by 3 bases, with 3 bases between them. There are 11 residues in the CDR3. Germline CDR1 reads LGHNA; CDR2 reads YNFKEQ. CDR3: CASSLYTEAFF. In DNA form, the CDR3 reads TGTGCCAGCAGCCTTTACACTGAAGCTTTCTTT.

The V and J genes are TRBV30 and TRBJ2-2; no definite D call. The V and J ends lost 3 bases and 2 bases respectively, with 7 bases between them. This CDR3 is built from 13 residues. CDR1 is GTSNPN, CDR2 SVGIG, per germline (reference sequence). CDR3 DNA: TGTGCCTGGAGGGGCGGCAACACCGGGGAGCTGTTTTTT. This gives the protein CAWRGGNTGELFF.

The rearrangement joins TRBV13 to TRBJ1-6; D is unclear. Germline V gives CDR1 PRHDT, CDR2 FYEKMQ (reference sequence). CDR3 size: 18 residues. V was clipped by 5 bases and J by 0 bases, with 17 bases between them. Written as DNA, the CDR3 is TGTGCCAGCAGCCCTATAGCAGGCGCCAGCTCCTATAATTCACCCCTCCACTTT. Amino acids: CASSPIAGASSYNSPLHF.

The J gene is TRBJ2-6, the V gene TRBV4-1; 9 positions match TRBD1. V lost 5 bases, J lost 3 bases, and 8 bases stayed unmatched. Germline CDR1 reads MGHRA; CDR2 reads YSYEKL. This CDR3 is 17 amino acids long. CDR3 in DNA: TGCGCCAGCAGCACCCGGGACAGGGCAAGTGGGGCCAACGTCCTGACTTTC. This translates into CASSTRDRASGANVLTF.

This sequence joins TRBV9 and TRBJ2-1; 10 bases agree with TRBD2. CDR1 and CDR2 from the germline V gene are SGDLS and YYNGEE. The CDR3 covers 16 residues. V lost 0 bases, J lost 12 bases, and 12 bases stayed unmatched. The CDR3 sequence: CASSVARTSGAGGQFF. CDR3 nucleotide sequence: TGTGCCAGCAGCGTAGCTCGGACTAGCGGAGCGGGAGGGCAGTTCTTC. The full variable domain, completed using reference TRBV9 and TRBJ2-1, is DSGVTQTPKHLITATGQRVTLRCSPRSGDLSVYWYQQSLDQGLQFLIQYYNGEERAKGNILERFSAQQFPDLHSELNLSSLELGDSALYFCASSVARTSGAGGQFFGPGTRLTVL.

This chain's CDR3 is CASSDTGLNTEAFF. In DNA form, the CDR3 reads TGTGCCAGCAGCGATACCGGCCTGAACACTGAAGCTTTCTTT. The chain has TRBV9 and TRBJ1-1; D uncertain. This CDR3 has 14 residues. CDR1 is SGDLS, CDR2 YYNGEE, per germline. The ends were cut back, 3 bases at V and 0 bases at J, with 9 bases in the middle.

This rearrangement joins TRBV7-2 to TRBJ2-7, with TRBD1 matching 11 bases. Germline CDR1 and CDR2: SGHTA and FQGNSA. V shed 5 bases and J 3 bases; nucleotides not matched to a gene: 9. CDR3 length: 16 residues. CDR3 amino acids: CASSPGGQGGLYEQYF. The CDR3 DNA sequence: TGTGCCAGCAGCCCAGGGGGACAGGGGGGTCTCTACGAGCAGTACTTC.

The chain carries TRBV10-3 and TRBJ1-2; D possibly corresponds to TRBD1 (5 bases). This CDR3 is built from 12 residues. Trimming took off 2 bases at V and 8 bases at J, with 9 bases between the two ends. Germline CDR1 ENHRY, CDR2 SYGVKD. The CDR3 is CAISEQRGGYTF. The CDR3 DNA follows: TGTGCCATCAGTGAGCAGAGGGGAGGCTACACCTTC.

The chain has TRBV7-6 and TRBJ2-1; TRBD2 matches at 8 bases. V was clipped by 3 bases and J by 6 bases; unmatched bases: 4. The CDR3 totals 14 residues. CDR1 and CDR2 (germline): SGHVS, FNYEAQ. The CDR3 reads CASSLAGGRNEQFF. As DNA, the CDR3 is TGTGCCAGCAGCTTGGCGGGGGGACGCAATGAGCAGTTCTTC. The variable domain in full, completed from reference TRBV7-6 and TRBJ2-1, reads GAGVSQSPRYKVTKRGQDVALRCDPISGHVSLYWYRQALGQGPEFLTYFNYEAQQDKSGLPNDRFSAERPEGSISTLTIQRTEQRDSAMYRCASSLAGGRNEQFFGPGTRLTVL.

V usage is TRBV5-1 and J usage is TRBJ1-1; 8 bases align to TRBD1. Germline trimming cut 4 bases from V and 5 bases from J; bases unmatched to any gene: 7. CDR3 length: 14 residues. Germline assignment: CDR1 SGHRS and CDR2 YFSETQ. Written as DNA, the CDR3 is TGCGCCAGCAGCGCAACAGGGGGGAGGACTGAAGCTTTCTTT. It is translated as CASSATGGRTEAFF.

This clone has just one count. The chain recombines TRBV28 with TRBJ2-1; no reliable D call. With 2 bases removed from V and 9 bases from J, the gap between germline ends came to 5 bases. The CDR3 is 11 amino acids. Per germline, CDR1 MDHEN and CDR2 SYDVKM. CDR3 sequence reads: CASSLAFEQFF. CDR3 in DNA: TGTGCCAGCAGTTTAGCGTTTGAGCAGTTCTTC.

The chain links TRBV2 to TRBJ2-2; 9 bases are a match to TRBD1. Germline CDR1 and CDR2: SNHLY and FYNNEI. Trimming removed 6 bases from V and 5 bases from J; junction bases left unmatched: 10. The CDR3 spans 16 residues. CDR3 in amino acids: CASRDQDRGSTGELFF. The DNA for the CDR3 is TGTGCCAGCAGGGACCAGGACAGGGGTTCTACCGGGGAGCTGTTTTTT.

The V call is TRBV7-6, the J call TRBJ1-1; tentative D call: TRBD1 (6 bases). The CDR3 totals 13 residues. V lost 4 bases to trimming and J lost 2 bases, with 8 bases between them. The germline V gene has CDR1 SGHVS and CDR2 FNYEAQ. DNA for the CDR3: TGTGCCAGCAGCTCAGGGGTAAACACTGAAGCTTTCTTT. Amino acid sequence: CASSSGVNTEAFF.